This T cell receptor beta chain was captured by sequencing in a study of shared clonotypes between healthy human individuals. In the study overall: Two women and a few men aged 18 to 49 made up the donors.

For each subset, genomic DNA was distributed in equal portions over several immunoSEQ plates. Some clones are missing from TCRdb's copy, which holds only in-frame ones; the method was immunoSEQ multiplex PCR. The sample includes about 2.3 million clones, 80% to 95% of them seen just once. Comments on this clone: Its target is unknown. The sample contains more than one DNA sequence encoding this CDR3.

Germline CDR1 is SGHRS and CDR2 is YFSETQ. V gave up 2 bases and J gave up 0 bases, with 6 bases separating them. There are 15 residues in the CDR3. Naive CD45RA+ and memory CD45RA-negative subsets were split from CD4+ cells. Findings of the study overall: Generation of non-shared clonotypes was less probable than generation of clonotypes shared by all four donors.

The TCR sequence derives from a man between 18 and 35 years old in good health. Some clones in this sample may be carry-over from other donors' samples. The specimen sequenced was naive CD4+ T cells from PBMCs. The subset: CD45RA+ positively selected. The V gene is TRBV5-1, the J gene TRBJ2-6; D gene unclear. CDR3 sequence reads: CASSLGSSGANVLTF. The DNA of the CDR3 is TGCGCCAGCAGCTTAGGGTCCTCTGGGGCCAACGTCCTGACTTTC.